The rows below give T cell receptor beta chains drawn from one sample of a study of siplizumab effects on memory and regulatory T cells. The method was immunoSEQ multiplex PCR; TCRdb's version includes in-frame clones alone and lacks a portion of them. The table includes 95,000 to 110,000 clones, over 90% detected once. The sequencing input was Tregs sorted from blood. The receptors were sampled from a human donor in good health. Both conserved end residues are part of each CDR3. The D gene is left open where the match is weak. The listing skips clone size in some rows; elsewhere it reads once, few, many or a size class.

CDR3nt: TGTGCCAGCAGCGTCGGGGGAGCCGGGGCCAACGTCCTGACTTTC
CDR3aa: CASSVGGAGANVLTF
abundance: -
d_gene: -
v_gene: TRBV9
j_gene: TRBJ2-6

CDR3nt: TGCGCCACCTGTATACAGGGGGACACTGAAGCTTTCTTT
CDR3aa: CATCIQGDTEAFF
abundance: -
d_gene: TRBD1
v_gene: TRBV10-2
j_gene: TRBJ1-1

CDR3nt: TGCGCCAGCAGCTTGGCGGGGTCCTACGAGCAGTACTTC
CDR3aa: CASSLAGSYEQYF
abundance: -
d_gene: -
v_gene: TRBV5-1
j_gene: TRBJ2-7

CDR3nt: TGTGCCAGCTCACCATACGGGGGCGGTAGCACTGAAGCTTTCTTT
CDR3aa: CASSPYGGGSTEAFF
abundance: -
d_gene: -
v_gene: TRBV18
j_gene: TRBJ1-1

CDR3nt: TGTGCCAGCAGCCAAGAATTTACGAGCTCCTACAATGAGCAGTTCTTC
CDR3aa: CASSQEFTSSYNEQFF
abundance: -
d_gene: -
v_gene: TRBV4-2
j_gene: TRBJ2-1

CDR3nt: TGTGCCTGGAACGGAGGGACTAGCGGGGGGGCCTTCTCCTACGAGCAGTACTTC
CDR3aa: CAWNGGTSGGAFSYEQYF
abundance: few
d_gene: TRBD2
v_gene: TRBV30
j_gene: TRBJ2-7

CDR3nt: TGTGCCAGCACCAAACGGTTATTGAATCAGCCCCAGCATTTT
CDR3aa: CASTKRLLNQPQHF
abundance: few
d_gene: -
v_gene: TRBV6-5
j_gene: TRBJ1-5

CDR3nt: TGTGCCAGCAGCTTAAACAGGGGGAACTATGGCTACACCTTC
CDR3aa: CASSLNRGNYGYTF
abundance: -
d_gene: TRBD1
v_gene: TRBV11-3
j_gene: TRBJ1-2

CDR3nt: TGCGCCAGCAGCTTACTAGCGGGGAATGCCTACGAGCAGTACTTC
CDR3aa: CASSLLAGNAYEQYF
abundance: -
d_gene: TRBD2
v_gene: TRBV5-1
j_gene: TRBJ2-7

CDR3nt: TGCGCCAGCAGCTTGTCCGGACAGGGAGATACGCAGTATTTT
CDR3aa: CASSLSGQGDTQYF
abundance: -
d_gene: TRBD1
v_gene: TRBV5-1
j_gene: TRBJ2-3

CDR3nt: TGTGCCAGCAGCTTAGTTCCCTTCAGGGGAAACTACGAGCAGTACTTC
CDR3aa: CASSLVPFRGNYEQYF
abundance: -
d_gene: -
v_gene: TRBV7-9
j_gene: TRBJ2-7

CDR3nt: TGTGCCACCAGCAGAGATCCGGGGGTAGGAAACACCATATATTTT
CDR3aa: CATSRDPGVGNTIYF
abundance: -
d_gene: -
v_gene: TRBV15
j_gene: TRBJ1-3

CDR3nt: TGTGCCAGCAGCTTAGGGGGCGGGCCTTACTCCTACAAGCAGTACTTC
CDR3aa: CASSLGGGPYSYKQYF
abundance: once
d_gene: -
v_gene: TRBV7-2
j_gene: TRBJ2-7

CDR3nt: TGTGCCAGCAGCTTGGCCCTGGGACAGGGCTACGAGCAGTACTTC
CDR3aa: CASSLALGQGYEQYF
abundance: -
d_gene: TRBD1
v_gene: TRBV5-4
j_gene: TRBJ2-7

CDR3nt: TGCGCCAGCAGCCCACCGCAGGGCTATGGCTACACCTTC
CDR3aa: CASSPPQGYGYTF
abundance: -
d_gene: -
v_gene: TRBV5-1
j_gene: TRBJ1-2

CDR3nt: TGTGCCAGCAGCGTAGGGGCGGGAGCCCCAGATACGCAGTATTTT
CDR3aa: CASSVGAGAPDTQYF
abundance: once
d_gene: TRBD2
v_gene: TRBV9
j_gene: TRBJ2-3

CDR3nt: TGTGCCAGCAGTTTCTCTGGGCTAGCGGGGGACAACGAGCAGTACTTC
CDR3aa: CASSFSGLAGDNEQYF
abundance: -
d_gene: TRBD2
v_gene: TRBV28
j_gene: TRBJ2-7

CDR3nt: TGTGCCAGCAGCCACTCAGAGGCCAAAAACATTCAGTACTTC
CDR3aa: CASSHSEAKNIQYF
abundance: -
d_gene: -
v_gene: TRBV11-1
j_gene: TRBJ2-4

CDR3nt: TGTGCCAGCAGACGGGAGGATACGCAGTATTTT
CDR3aa: CASRREDTQYF
abundance: -
d_gene: -
v_gene: TRBV6-6
j_gene: TRBJ2-3

CDR3nt: TGTGCCAGCAGCTTACTGCAGGGAGGCGGTAATGAAAAACTGTTTTTT
CDR3aa: CASSLLQGGGNEKLFF
abundance: -
d_gene: -
v_gene: TRBV5-6
j_gene: TRBJ1-4

CDR3nt: TGCGCCAGTTTAGGGGGCGCTAACTATGGCTACACCTTC
CDR3aa: CASLGGANYGYTF
abundance: -
d_gene: TRBD1
v_gene: TRBV10-2
j_gene: TRBJ1-2

CDR3nt: TGTGCCACCCTAGCGGAAGTCGGGGAGACCCAGTACTTC
CDR3aa: CATLAEVGETQYF
abundance: once
d_gene: TRBD2
v_gene: TRBV10-3
j_gene: TRBJ2-5

CDR3nt: TGTGCCAGCAGCCCTCGGACAGGGGGCTCTTACGAGCAGTACTTC
CDR3aa: CASSPRTGGSYEQYF
abundance: -
d_gene: TRBD1
v_gene: TRBV9
j_gene: TRBJ2-7

CDR3nt: TGCGCCAGCAGTGAGTCGTGGCAGACTGAAGCTTTCTTT
CDR3aa: CASSESWQTEAFF
abundance: -
d_gene: -
v_gene: TRBV10-1
j_gene: TRBJ1-1

CDR3nt: TGCGCCAGCAGCACGAGCGGGAGGGCCGCCACCGGGGAGCTGTTTTTT
CDR3aa: CASSTSGRAATGELFF
abundance: -
d_gene: TRBD2
v_gene: TRBV5-1
j_gene: TRBJ2-2

CDR3nt: TGTGCCAGCATTGACAGGGGTTACAATCAGCCCCAGCATTTT
CDR3aa: CASIDRGYNQPQHF
abundance: -
d_gene: TRBD1
v_gene: TRBV2
j_gene: TRBJ1-5

CDR3nt: TGTGCCAGCAGCCTAAGGGGCGGCGGGAGATCTGGTGAGCAGTACTTC
CDR3aa: CASSLRGGGRSGEQYF
abundance: -
d_gene: TRBD2
v_gene: TRBV7-8
j_gene: TRBJ2-7